These 7 T cell receptor beta chains came from one sample sequenced in a study of T cell responses to AZD1222 COVID-19 vaccine. Libraries were prepared by immunoSEQ multiplex PCR; TCRdb keeps only in-frame clonotypes and omits some of them. The data contain about 66,000 clones, 90% to 95% of them singletons. This material consisted of peripheral blood, taken 28 days after the second dose of the MenACWY control vaccine. The receptors originated from an adult who received the MenACWY meningococcal vaccine as a control.

This chain links TRBV28 with TRBJ1-2, with D unresolved. Germline-derived CDR1 and CDR2 are MDHEN and SYDVKM. There are 13 residues in the CDR3. Trimming took 6 bases from V and 3 from J, leaving 11 bases between them. Written as DNA, the CDR3 is TGTGCCAGCAGACGTGGGGTAGACTATGGCTACACCTTC. Translation gives CASRRGVDYGYTF.

The chain uses TRBV5-1 and TRBJ2-7, with 8 positions matching TRBD2. With V trimmed by 4 bases and J by 7 bases, 4 bases remained unmatched. The CDR3 extends over 12 amino acids. The V gene's germline CDR1 is SGHRS and CDR2 YFSETQ. Written as DNA, the CDR3 is TGCGCCAGCAGCCCGGGGGGGCTTGAGCAGTACTTC. Its translation: CASSPGGLEQYF.

This chain joins TRBV28 and TRBJ2-5; 10 nucleotides match TRBD1. Trimming at V came to 5 bases and at J to 1 base, leaving 10 bases not matched to a gene. The germline gives CDR1 MDHEN, CDR2 SYDVKM. This CDR3 contains 17 residues. The CDR3 coding sequence is TGTGCCAGCAGTGCTCCCCGGGACAGGGGATTCCAAGAGACCCAGTACTTC. Translating it yields CASSAPRDRGFQETQYF.

The chain joins TRBV5-1 to TRBJ1-4; no clear D gene. The germline V and J ends were trimmed by 3 bases and 3 bases, with 15 bases remaining between them. Germline CDR1 SGHRS, CDR2 YFSETQ. This CDR3 is 16 amino acids long. CDR3 amino acids: CASSSDTAAANEKLFF. The CDR3 DNA reads as TGCGCCAGCAGCTCAGATACAGCCGCGGCTAATGAAAAACTGTTTTTT.

There are a few counts of this clone. This chain connects TRBV7-9 to TRBJ1-6, with D unresolved. The CDR3 has 13 residues. Trimming took off 5 bases at V and 7 bases at J, with 9 bases between the two ends. The V gene's germline CDR1 is SEHNR and CDR2 FQNEAQ (reference sequence). The CDR3 spells CASSESGNSPLHF. DNA of the CDR3: TGTGCCAGCAGCGAGTCGGGGAATTCACCCCTCCACTTT.

The V gene is TRBV4-3, the J gene TRBJ2-1; maybe TRBD2 (5 bases). Trimming removed 0 bases from V and 10 bases from J, with 10 bases in between. CDR1 LGHNA and CDR2 YSLEER come from the germline V gene. The CDR3 runs 13 residues. CDR3 in amino acids: CASSQDPGGEQFF. CDR3 nucleotides: TGCGCCAGCAGCCAAGATCCCGGAGGAGAGCAGTTCTTC.

J is TRBJ2-5 and V is TRBV25-1; weak D call: TRBD1 (5 bases). The CDR3 runs 14 residues. Per the germline V gene, CDR1 is MGHDK and CDR2 is SYGVNS. Deletions cut 4 bases from V and 3 bases from J, with 12 bases between. The DNA of the CDR3 is TGTGCCAGCAGTGCTGACAGTAGCAAAGAGACCCAGTACTTC. As protein: CASSADSSKETQYF. Filled out from reference TRBV25-1 and TRBJ2-5, the complete variable domain reads EADIYQTPRYLVIGTGKKITLECSQTMGHDKMYWYQQDPGMELHLIHYSYGVNSTEKGDLSSESTVSRIRTEHFPLTLESARPSHTSQYLCASSADSSKETQYFGPGTRLLVL.